This T cell receptor beta chain emerged from a study of T cell responses to AZD1222 COVID-19 vaccine. The protocol was immunoSEQ multiplex PCR, while the TCRdb copy is restricted to in-frame clones and leaves out a portion. The data hold roughly 120,000 clones, with over 75% observed a single time. This clone was seen a handful of times. Its specificity is unknown. Study-level points and caveats: An increase in Spike-specific TCR breadth and depth was observed after two AZD1222 doses.

Germline V CDR1 and CDR2: KGHSH, LQKENI. This CDR3 region has 14 residues. Between the trimmed V and J ends, which lost 4 bases and 1 base, there was a span of 10 bases. This chain joins TRBV18 and TRBJ1-1; TRBD1 is a possible D gene (5 bases). The source material was peripheral blood, sampled on day 0 of MenACWY control vaccination. This TCR was recovered from an adult in good health. CDR3: CASSLSGGNTEAFF. The CDR3 DNA reads TGTGCCAGCTCACTATCGGGGGGGAACACTGAAGCTTTCTTT. The full variable domain, in which reference TRBV18 and TRBJ1-1 provide the parts outside the CDR3, is NAGVMQNPRHLVRRRGQEARLRCSPMKGHSHVYWYRQLPEEGLKFMVYLQKENIIDESGMPKERFSAEFPKEGPSILRIQQVVRGDSAAYFCASSLSGGNTEAFFGQGTRLTVV.